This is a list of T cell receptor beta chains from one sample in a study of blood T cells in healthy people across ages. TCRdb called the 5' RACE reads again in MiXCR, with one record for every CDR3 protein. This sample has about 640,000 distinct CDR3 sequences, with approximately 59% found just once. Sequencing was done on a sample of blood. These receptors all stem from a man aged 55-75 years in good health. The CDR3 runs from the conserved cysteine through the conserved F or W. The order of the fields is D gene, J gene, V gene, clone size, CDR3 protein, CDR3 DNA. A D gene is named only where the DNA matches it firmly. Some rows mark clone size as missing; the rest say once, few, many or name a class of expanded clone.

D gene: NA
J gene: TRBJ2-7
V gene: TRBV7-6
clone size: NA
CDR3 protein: CASSLESSSFHEQYF
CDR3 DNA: TGTGCCAGCAGCTTAGAGTCCTCCTCATTCCACGAGCAGTACTTC

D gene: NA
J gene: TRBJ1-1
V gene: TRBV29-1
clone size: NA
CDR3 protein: CSVEDRLAGDTEAFF
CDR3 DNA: TGCAGCGTTGAAGATCGATTGGCCGGGGACACTGAAGCTTTCTTT

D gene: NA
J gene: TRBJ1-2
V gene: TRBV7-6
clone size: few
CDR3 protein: CASSHSGGRDGYTF
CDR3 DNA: TGTGCCAGCAGCCATAGTGGGGGGCGAGATGGCTACACCTTC

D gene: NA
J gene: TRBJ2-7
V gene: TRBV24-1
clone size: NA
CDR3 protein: CATSDLNASYEQYF
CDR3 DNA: TGTGCCACCAGTGATTTGAACGCCTCCTACGAGCAGTACTTC

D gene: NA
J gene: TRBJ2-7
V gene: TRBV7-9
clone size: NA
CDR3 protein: CASSHGLSYEQYF
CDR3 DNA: TGTGCCAGCAGTCATGGACTCTCCTACGAGCAGTACTTC

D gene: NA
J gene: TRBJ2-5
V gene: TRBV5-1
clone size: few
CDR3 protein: CASSYGTLQETQYF
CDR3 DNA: TGCGCCAGCAGCTACGGGACACTCCAAGAGACCCAGTACTTC

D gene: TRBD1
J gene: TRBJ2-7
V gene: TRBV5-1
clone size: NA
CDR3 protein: CASSATGSSSYEQYF
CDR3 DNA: TGCGCCAGCAGCGCGACAGGGTCGAGCTCCTACGAGCAGTACTTC

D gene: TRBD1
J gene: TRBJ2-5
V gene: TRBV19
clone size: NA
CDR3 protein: CASSQRPGQGDRTQYF
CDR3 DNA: TGTGCCAGTAGCCAACGTCCGGGACAGGGAGATAGGACCCAGTACTTC

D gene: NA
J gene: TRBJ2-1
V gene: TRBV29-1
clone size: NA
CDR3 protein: CSVDAVSYNEQFF
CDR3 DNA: TGCAGCGTTGACGCGGTCTCCTACAATGAGCAGTTCTTC

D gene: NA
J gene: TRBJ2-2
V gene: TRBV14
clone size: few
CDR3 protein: CASSRNWITGELFF
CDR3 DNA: TGTGCCAGCAGCCGGAATTGGATTACCGGGGAGCTGTTTTTT

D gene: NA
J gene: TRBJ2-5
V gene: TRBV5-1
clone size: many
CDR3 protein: CASSSGRGQETQYF
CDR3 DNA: TGCGCCAGCAGCTCTGGACGGGGACAAGAGACCCAGTACTTC

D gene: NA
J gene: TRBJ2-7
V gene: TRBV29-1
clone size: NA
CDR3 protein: CSVRATVDSEQYF
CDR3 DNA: TGCAGCGTTCGGGCTACCGTAGACAGCGAGCAGTACTTC